Reported below is one T cell receptor (beta chain). Its cognate antigen is unknown. These data are taken from a study of beta chain features in type 1 diabetes. Overall study results and limits: Shorter TCRB CDR3s, moderately but significantly so, were found in Type 1 diabetes patients in all four CD4+ subsets.

TCRB transcripts that were expressed got sequenced, as all of the isolated RNA had been reverse transcribed. Clones were read by immunoSEQ multiplex PCR, and TCRdb kept only the in-frame ones, dropping some. The data show hundreds of thousands of clones, 11% to 15% seen once. The CDR3 length is 14 residues. The junction had 7 bases not matched to a gene; V was cut back by 4 bases and J by 6 bases. CDR1 is SGHRS, CDR2 YFSETQ, per germline. This TCR came from a man in his late teens or twenties with type 1 diabetes. The chain joins TRBV5-1 to TRBJ2-7; 10 bases match TRBD2. Sequences were obtained from naive CD4+ T cells from blood. DNA of the CDR3: TGCGCCAGCAGCCCTGCTAGCGGGAGTTTCGAGCAGTACTTC. This codes for CASSPASGSFEQYF.